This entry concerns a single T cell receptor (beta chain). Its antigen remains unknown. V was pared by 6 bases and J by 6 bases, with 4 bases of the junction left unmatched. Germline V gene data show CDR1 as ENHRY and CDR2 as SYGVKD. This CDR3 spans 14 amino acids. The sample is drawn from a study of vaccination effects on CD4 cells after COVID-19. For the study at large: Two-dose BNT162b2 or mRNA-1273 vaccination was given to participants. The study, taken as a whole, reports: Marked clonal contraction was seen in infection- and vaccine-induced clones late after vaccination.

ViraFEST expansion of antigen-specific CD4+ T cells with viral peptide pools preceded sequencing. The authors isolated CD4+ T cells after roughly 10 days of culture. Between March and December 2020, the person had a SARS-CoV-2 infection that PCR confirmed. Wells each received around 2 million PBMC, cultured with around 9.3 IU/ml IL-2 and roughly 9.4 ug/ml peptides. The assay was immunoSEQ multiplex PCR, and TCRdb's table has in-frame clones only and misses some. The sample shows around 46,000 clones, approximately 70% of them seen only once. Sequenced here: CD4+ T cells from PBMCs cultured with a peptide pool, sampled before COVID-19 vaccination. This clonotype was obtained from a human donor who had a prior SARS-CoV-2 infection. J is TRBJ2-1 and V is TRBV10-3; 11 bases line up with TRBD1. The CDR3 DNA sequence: TGTGCCATCAGCGGACAGGGGGCGCCCAATGAGCAGTTCTTC. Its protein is CAISGQGAPNEQFF.